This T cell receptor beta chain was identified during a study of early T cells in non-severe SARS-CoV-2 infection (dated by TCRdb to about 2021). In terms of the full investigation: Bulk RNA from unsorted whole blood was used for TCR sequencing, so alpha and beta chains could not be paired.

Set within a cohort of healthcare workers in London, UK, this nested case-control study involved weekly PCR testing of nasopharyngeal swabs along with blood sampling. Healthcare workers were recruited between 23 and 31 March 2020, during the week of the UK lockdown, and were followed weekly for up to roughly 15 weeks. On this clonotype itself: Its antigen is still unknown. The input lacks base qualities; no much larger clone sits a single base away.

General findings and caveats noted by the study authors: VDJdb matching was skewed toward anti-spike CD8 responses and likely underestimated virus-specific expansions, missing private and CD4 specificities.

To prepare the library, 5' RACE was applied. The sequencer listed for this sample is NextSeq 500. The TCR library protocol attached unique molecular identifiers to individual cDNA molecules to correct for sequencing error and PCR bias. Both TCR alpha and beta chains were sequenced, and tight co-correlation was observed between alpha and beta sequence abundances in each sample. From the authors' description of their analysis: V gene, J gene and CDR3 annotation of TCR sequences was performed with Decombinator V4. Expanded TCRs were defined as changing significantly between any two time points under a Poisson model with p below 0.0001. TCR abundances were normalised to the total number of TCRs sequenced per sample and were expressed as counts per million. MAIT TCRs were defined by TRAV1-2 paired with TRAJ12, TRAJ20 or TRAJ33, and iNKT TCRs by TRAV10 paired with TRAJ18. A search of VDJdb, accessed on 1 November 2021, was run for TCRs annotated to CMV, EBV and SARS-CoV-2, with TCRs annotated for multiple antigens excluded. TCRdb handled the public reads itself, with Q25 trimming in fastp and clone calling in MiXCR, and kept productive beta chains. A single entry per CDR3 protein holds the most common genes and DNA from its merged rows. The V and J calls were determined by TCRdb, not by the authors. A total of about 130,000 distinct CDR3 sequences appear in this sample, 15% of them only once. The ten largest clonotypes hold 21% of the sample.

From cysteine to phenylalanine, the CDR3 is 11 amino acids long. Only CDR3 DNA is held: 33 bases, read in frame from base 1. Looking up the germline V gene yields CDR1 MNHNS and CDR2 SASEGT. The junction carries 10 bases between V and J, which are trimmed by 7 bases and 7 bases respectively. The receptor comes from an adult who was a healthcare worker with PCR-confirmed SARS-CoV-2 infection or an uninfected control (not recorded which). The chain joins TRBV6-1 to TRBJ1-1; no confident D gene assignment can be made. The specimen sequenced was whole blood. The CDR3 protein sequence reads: CASKEISEAFF. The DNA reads TGTGCCAGCAAGGAGATAAGTGAAGCTTTCTTT.